The entry below gives a single T cell receptor (beta chain) sequence along with its context. Its cognate antigen is unknown. Other DNA sequences in this specimen translate into the identical CDR3. TCRdb's table, derived via immunoSEQ multiplex PCR, lists solely in-frame clones and lacks some. The sample has fewer than 35,000 clones; over 75% are singletons. These data are taken from a study of regulatory and conventional T cells in RAG deficiency. CDR3 size: 13 residues. Looked up from germline, CDR1 is LNHDA and CDR2 is SQIVND (reference sequence). Deletions cut 3 bases from V and 0 bases from J, with 6 bases between. Findings and caveats of the study: Shannon entropy fell and Simpson indices rose in RAG-deficient patients. Treg unique TCR beta sequences were about 92-fold fewer in Omenn syndrome and CID/AS patients than controls. Patient subsets had shorter CDR3s; Omenn Treg-Tconv overlap exceeded 80%.

The sample was also linked to a second study, of regulatory T cells. From that paper: Amplification used 52 TRBV primers and 13 TRBJ primers. Skewed V and J usage and few unique V-J pairs marked patient repertoires, most in Tregs.

Sequenced material: CD8+ T cells sorted from blood. This chain joins TRBV19 and TRBJ2-7, with D tentatively TRBD1 (6 bases). This clonotype originated in a human donor in good health. The DNA of the CDR3 is TGTGCCAGTAGTATGGACAGCTCCTACGAGCAGTACTTC. Its protein is CASSMDSSYEQYF.